The T cell receptor (beta chain) described here comes from a study of T-cell reconstitution after alpha-beta-depleted transplantation in children. Construction of the TCRbeta library involved unique molecular identifiers. TCRdb reprocessed the PCR reads via MiXCR and lists one record per CDR3 protein. The profile shows approximately 490,000 distinct CDR3 sequences, around an eighth of them singletons. V lost 6 bases and J lost 4, with 10 bases in between. This CDR3 contains 13 residues. The germline V gene has CDR1 MDHEN and CDR2 SYDVKM. At least ten counts were recorded for this clonotype. This TCR was sampled from a human donor who donated a stem cell graft to a child with combined immunodeficiency. The chain carries TRBV28 and TRBJ2-1; tentative D call: TRBD1 (5 bases). The sequenced sample was PBMCs from the stem cell graft donor, obtained from the stem cell graft. DNA for the CDR3: TGTGCCAGCAGCCCCGACAGTTACAATGAGCAGTTCTTC. Translating gives CASSPDSYNEQFF.